The source of this TCR beta chain is a study of vaccination and CD4 T cells after COVID-19. About the research overall: The authors used overlapping spike peptides from SARS-CoV-2, HCoV-NL63, HCoV-OC43 and HCoV-229E to stimulate cells. Findings and limits, study-wide: Spike mono-reactivity was found in 304 of 307 vaccine-specific clones from convalescent patients.

This clonotype was picked up a small number of times. What it recognizes is unknown. The Oncomine TCR Beta short-read assay was what sequenced the DNA obtained from cultured CD4+ T cells. After culture, CD4+ T cells served as the source for genomic DNA extraction. TCRdb processed the PCR reads anew with MiXCR; each CDR3 protein has one entry. The data hold around 21,000 distinct CDR3 sequences, with around 60% observed a single time. Treatment given: approximately nine-day PBMC culture with coronavirus spike peptide pools or control peptides (ViraFEST assay). CDR3 size: 15 residues. V lost 4 bases and J lost 1, with 15 bases in between. The germline V gene encodes CDR1 DFQATT and CDR2 SNEGSKA (reference sequence).

The chain has TRBV20-1 and TRBJ2-3; D unresolved. The clonotype comes from a human donor who had recovered from COVID-19. The material was CD4+ T cells from blood, cultured in vitro, obtained after SARS-CoV-2 vaccination. The CDR3 here is CSATELVIGTDTQYF. The CDR3 bases are TGCAGTGCTACAGAGTTGGTTATCGGCACAGATACGCAGTATTTT.